One and the same sample provided the 26 T cell receptor beta chains below, sequenced in a study of Ad26.COV2.S vaccination and SARS-CoV-2 variants. Treatment described: around 19 received Ad26.COV2.S at low or high dose, single or two shots; roughly five received placebo; per-sample allocation not given. Samples came from day 63 after the first vaccine or placebo injection. Using immunoSEQ multiplex PCR, the repertoire was profiled, and TCRdb retains in-frame clones only, with some absent. The sample has fewer than 600,000 clones, 80% to 90% seen once. The source material was peripheral blood, sampled in a trial of Ad26.COV2.S vaccine versus placebo. All receptors derive from a person aged 18 to 59 who received the Ad26.COV2.S COVID-19 vaccine or a placebo.

The rearrangement links TRBV6-1 to TRBJ2-3; D is unresolved. V dropped 0 bases and J dropped 2 bases, with 9 bases sitting between them. Germline CDR1 reads MNHNS; CDR2 reads SASEGT. The CDR3 is 15 amino acids. CDR3 in DNA: TGTGCCAGCAGTGAAGCAAGCAGAGCCACAGATACGCAGTATTTT. Translation gives CASSEASRATDTQYF.

The genes are TRBV9 and TRBJ1-2; 12 bases map to TRBD1. V dropped 0 bases and J dropped 7; count of bases not matched to a gene: 7. Germline assignment: CDR1 SGDLS and CDR2 YYNGEE. The CDR3 has 16 amino acids. CDR3 protein: CASSVEGTGGVGGYTF. The CDR3 nucleotides read TGTGCCAGCAGCGTAGAGGGGACAGGGGGCGTGGGTGGCTACACCTTC.

This rearrangement joins TRBV2 to TRBJ2-2; D is tentatively TRBD1 or TRBD2 (5 bases each). Germline lookup yields CDR1 SNHLY and CDR2 FYNNEI. V was clipped by 2 bases and J by 1 base, with 14 bases between them. The CDR3 has 17 amino acids. CDR3 loop: CASSEWGIGVNTGELFF. As DNA, the CDR3 is TGTGCCAGCAGTGAATGGGGGATAGGGGTGAACACCGGGGAGCTGTTTTTT. The variable domain in full, completed from reference TRBV2 and TRBJ2-2, reads EPEVTQTPSHQVTQMGQEVILRCVPISNHLYFYWYRQILGQKVEFLVSFYNNEISEKSEIFDDQFSVERPDGSNFTLKIRSTKLEDSAMYFCASSEWGIGVNTGELFFGEGSRLTVL.

The chain joins TRBV6-2 or TRBV6-3 to TRBJ1-2; tentative D call: TRBD1 (6 bases). The CDR3 extends over 12 amino acids. Germline lookup yields CDR1 MNHEY and CDR2 SVGEGT. The ends were cut back, 6 bases at V and 4 bases at J, with 9 bases in the middle. The DNA for the CDR3 is TGTGCCAGCAGCCAACAGGGCTATGGCTACACCTTC. Its translation: CASSQQGYGYTF.

This chain links TRBV18 with TRBJ2-1; D gene unclear. In germline, CDR1 is KGHSH, CDR2 LQKENI. This CDR3 contains 16 residues. V was trimmed by 0 bases and J by 2 bases, leaving 11 bases between them. CDR3: CASSPPGTVAYNEQFF. CDR3 coding DNA: TGTGCCAGCTCACCACCGGGAACAGTGGCCTACAATGAGCAGTTCTTC.

The rearrangement links TRBV4-2 to TRBJ1-3, with a weak D call TRBD1 (5 bases). This CDR3 is 15 amino acids long. Germline V gene lookup returns CDR1 LGHNA and CDR2 YNFKEQ. Trimming cost V 1 base and J 1 base, with 8 bases left between them. The CDR3 is CASSQAQASGNTIYF. DNA for the CDR3: TGTGCCAGCAGCCAAGCACAGGCATCTGGAAACACCATATATTTT.

The chain uses TRBV11-2 and TRBJ1-4, with 7 bases lining up with TRBD1. Germline assignment: CDR1 SGHAT and CDR2 FQNNGV. CDR3 length: 14 residues. The V and J ends lost 0 bases and 8 bases, in that order; junction bases with no gene match: 3. This chain's CDR3 is CASSLDRGREKLFF. Here the CDR3 DNA reads TGTGCCAGCAGCTTAGATAGGGGGCGGGAAAAACTGTTTTTT.

The rearrangement links TRBV18 to TRBJ2-5; D may be TRBD1 or TRBD2 (5 bases each). Germline CDR1 and CDR2: KGHSH and LQKENI. Between the trimmed V and J ends, which lost 1 base and 3 bases, there was a span of 21 bases. The CDR3 extends over 18 amino acids. The CDR3 loop is CASSPLDGTTGSKETQYF. CDR3 sequence (DNA): TGTGCCAGCTCACCACTTGACGGGACCACGGGGTCGAAAGAGACCCAGTACTTC.

This clone showed up just once. The V call is TRBV25-1, the J call TRBJ2-3; D not resolved. The CDR3 sequence is 13 residues long. CDR1 MGHDK and CDR2 SYGVNS come from the germline V gene. V lost 3 bases and J 5 bases, leaving 9 bases between the germline ends. The CDR3 loop reads CASSDRSGDTQYF. The CDR3 DNA sequence: TGTGCCAGCAGTGACAGATCCGGAGATACGCAGTATTTT.

A word on this clone: Additional DNA sequences in this sample encode the identical CDR3. The rearrangement links TRBV12-3 or TRBV12-4 to TRBJ1-5; D is ambiguous. The V end lost 3 bases, the J end lost 0 bases, and 3 bases lay between the germline ends. The CDR3 spans 13 residues. DNA of the CDR3: TGTGCCAGCAGTTTTGATAGCAATCAGCCCCAGCATTTT. This translates into CASSFDSNQPQHF.

The chain employs TRBV21-1 and TRBJ1-2; the D call of TRBD1 is as the table states it, not checked on the DNA. TRBV21-1 is flagged as a pseudogene. The CDR3 runs to 15 residues. In DNA, the CDR3 is TGTGCCAGCAGCACGCCTCTTACTTGGACAGATGGCTACACCTTC. This sequence encodes CASSTPLTWTDGYTF.

This clone occurred a few times. The chain links TRBV13 to TRBJ1-1, with 8 positions matching TRBD1. The V segment lost 4 bases and the J segment 3 bases; nucleotides outside the gene matches: 16. This CDR3 is built from 18 residues. Germline CDR1 reads PRHDT; CDR2 reads FYEKMQ (reference sequence). The CDR3 sequence is CASSSLRSDGQGDTEAFF. CDR3 coding DNA: TGTGCCAGCAGCTCCCTCCGATCCGATGGACAGGGAGACACTGAAGCTTTCTTT. The full variable domain, in which reference TRBV13 and TRBJ1-1 provide the parts outside the CDR3, is AAGVIQSPRHLIKEKRETATLKCYPIPRHDTVYWYQQGPGQDPQFLISFYEKMQSDKGSIPDRFSAQQFSDYHSELNMSSLELGDSALYFCASSSLRSDGQGDTEAFFGQGTRLTVV.

The sample holds one count of this clone. V is TRBV6-5 and J is TRBJ1-2, with 9 bases matching TRBD1. The V gene's germline CDR1 is MNHEY and CDR2 SVGAGI. V gave up 1 base and J gave up 7 bases; unmatched junction bases: 7. The CDR3 is made up of 15 amino acids. In nucleotides, the CDR3 is TGTGCCAGCAGTTACTTTCGGGACAGGGACCTTGGCTACACCTTC. Translating it yields CASSYFRDRDLGYTF.

The J gene is TRBJ1-4, the V gene TRBV2; 7 bases agree with TRBD1. CDR3 length equals 14 residues. After removal of 8 bases from V and 8 bases from J, the junction contained 11 bases not matched to a gene. The germline gives CDR1 SNHLY, CDR2 FYNNEI. CDR3 region: CASEDRVVGEKLFF. DNA for the CDR3: TGTGCCAGCGAAGACAGGGTCGTAGGAGAAAAACTGTTTTTT.

This chain joins TRBV6-5 and TRBJ1-3; D call uncertain. The length of the CDR3 is 14 residues. Per the germline V gene, CDR1 is MNHEY and CDR2 is SVGAGI. V was clipped by 4 bases and J by 2 bases, with 9 bases between them. The CDR3 DNA follows: TGTGCCAGCAGTTTTGGTCGCGCTGGAAACACCATATATTTT. Translation: CASSFGRAGNTIYF.

The chain recombines TRBV5-1 with TRBJ1-1; D remains unclear. Germline CDR1 reads SGHRS; CDR2 reads YFSETQ. There are 12 residues in the CDR3. V was clipped by 0 bases and J by 7 bases, with 7 bases between them. CDR3 in amino acids: CASSLEGGEAFF. The DNA for the CDR3 is TGCGCCAGCAGCTTGGAAGGAGGTGAAGCTTTCTTT.

The V gene is TRBV11-2, the J gene TRBJ2-6, with 8 bases lining up with TRBD1. The CDR3 loop spans 18 amino acids. Per germline, CDR1 SGHAT and CDR2 FQNNGV. The junction had 7 bases not matched to a gene; V was cut back by 2 bases and J by 1 base. The CDR3 DNA reads as TGTGCCAGCAGCTTAAATCCAGGGGGCTCTTCTGGGGCCAACGTCCTGACTTTC. It specifies CASSLNPGGSSGANVLTF.

This clone came up once. This chain joins TRBV30 and TRBJ1-4; D unclear. This CDR3 region has 11 residues. V lost 3 bases and J 7 bases, leaving 6 bases between the germline ends. Germline V lookup: CDR1 GTSNPN, CDR2 SVGIG (reference sequence). The CDR3 is CAWSWGEKLFF. CDR3 bases: TGTGCCTGGAGCTGGGGTGAAAAACTGTTTTTT.

The CDR3 DNA reads TGTGCCAGCAGCCAAGATGGGGCTAGCGGGTTTTACAATGAGCAGTTCTTC. It codes for CASSQDGASGFYNEQFF. This chain links TRBV4-2 with TRBJ2-1, with 8 positions matching TRBD2. V was clipped by 0 bases and J by 4 bases; unmatched bases: 8. From germline, CDR1 is LGHNA and CDR2 YNFKEQ. CDR3 size: 17 residues.

The chain links TRBV6-2 or TRBV6-3 to TRBJ1-5; D uncertain. The CDR3 is 14 residues long. Deletions cut 2 bases from V and 3 bases from J, with 8 bases between. CDR1 and CDR2 from the germline V gene are MNHEY and SVGEGT. The DNA of the CDR3 is TGTGCCAGCAGTTACGGCCGGTTCAATCAGCCCCAGCATTTT. This sequence encodes CASSYGRFNQPQHF.

The chain employs TRBV6-4 and TRBJ1-5; D possibly corresponds to TRBD1 (6 bases). Per germline, CDR1 MRHNA and CDR2 SNTAGT. V was clipped by 4 bases and J by 6 bases, with 10 bases between them. The CDR3 has 13 amino acids. The CDR3 sequence is CASSVQGSQPQHF. In DNA, the CDR3 is TGTGCCAGCAGTGTACAGGGATCTCAGCCCCAGCATTTT.

The chain carries TRBV5-1 and TRBJ2-3; D is unresolved. Germline CDR1 is SGHRS and CDR2 is YFSETQ. This CDR3 contains 14 residues. The V end was cut by 7 bases, the J end by 0 bases, with 12 bases between. CDR3 sequence reads: CASHRAASTDTQYF. In nucleotides, the CDR3 is TGCGCCAGCCATAGGGCAGCTAGCACAGATACGCAGTATTTT.

V gene TRBV28 combines with J gene TRBJ1-5; possible D gene TRBD1, 6 bases. V was shortened by 6 bases and J by 10 bases, with 19 bases between the two germline ends. This CDR3 is built from 14 residues. Germline V gene data show CDR1 as MDHEN and CDR2 as SYDVKM. The CDR3 loop reads CASRPSGAFLPQHF. The CDR3 DNA is TGTGCCAGCAGGCCCTCAGGGGCATTTCTCCCCCAGCATTTT.

The chain links TRBV2 to TRBJ1-2, with 9 bases identical to TRBD1. V trimming: 8 bases; J trimming: 5 bases; junction bases outside the gene matches: 6. The germline CDR1 and CDR2 sequences are SNHLY and FYNNEI. The CDR3 is made up of 13 amino acids. CDR3 nucleotide sequence: TGTGCCAGCGGACCACAGGGGGCGTATGGCTACACCTTC. Its translation: CASGPQGAYGYTF.

The chain employs TRBV5-4 and TRBJ1-2; no definite D call. The CDR3 totals 13 residues. Per germline, CDR1 SGHNT and CDR2 YYREEE (reference sequence). Trimming cost V 4 bases and J 1 base, with 8 bases left between them. CDR3 sequence: CASSPRRNYGYTF. The CDR3, as DNA: TGTGCCAGCAGCCCTCGACGTAACTATGGCTACACCTTC. Variable domain in full (rest from reference TRBV5-4 and TRBJ1-2): ETGVTQSPTHLIKTRGQQVTLRCSSQSGHNTVSWYQQALGQGPQFIFQYYREEENGRGNFPPRFSGLQFPNYSSELNVNALELDDSALYLCASSPRRNYGYTFGSGTRLTVV.

The chain links TRBV27 to TRBJ1-1; 9 positions match TRBD1. CDR1 MNHEY and CDR2 SMNVEV come from the germline V gene (reference sequence). This CDR3 comprises 13 residues. V dropped 6 bases and J dropped 4; count of bases not matched to a gene: 3. The CDR3 bases are TGTGCCAGCAGGGGGACAGGGCTCACTGAAGCTTTCTTT. This encodes CASRGTGLTEAFF.